This TCR beta chain is from a study of early T cells in non-severe SARS-CoV-2 infection. Study-wide background: Bulk RNA isolated from unsorted whole blood underwent sequencing; chains were not paired.

Overall study findings and caveats: There was a bias toward anti-spike CD8 responses in VDJdb matching, which missed private and CD4 specificities.

Each cDNA molecule carried a unique molecular identifier. One entry per CDR3 protein, called by TCRdb with MiXCR from the 5' RACE reads. The sample carries about 52,000 distinct CDR3 sequences, approximately 11% recorded once. In its sample, this clonotype was seen many times. Antigen specificity is unknown. Material for sequencing was whole blood. The sequence was obtained from an adult who was a healthcare worker with PCR-confirmed SARS-CoV-2 infection or an uninfected control (not recorded which).

The CDR3 here is CSAFSGPDNEQFF. In nucleotides, the CDR3 is TGCAGTGCCTTTAGCGGACCAGACAATGAGCAGTTCTTC. The genes are TRBV20-1 and TRBJ2-1, with D perhaps matching TRBD2 (6 bases). The germline V gene encodes CDR1 DFQATT and CDR2 SNEGSKA (reference sequence). Trimming left V 6 bases short and J 5 bases short, with 14 bases between. The length of the CDR3 is 13 residues.